The 29 T cell receptor beta chains listed next were all sequenced from one sample in a study of OX40 agonist ivuxolimab in advanced cancers. Measured with immunoSEQ multiplex PCR; TCRdb has only the in-frame clones, and not every one. This repertoire shows roughly 60,000 clones, more than 75% found once; its top ten account for 3%. Sequenced material: CD4+ or CD8+ T cells sorted from blood, taken in a trial of the OX40 agonist ivuxolimab. The receptors shown here come from an adult with an advanced solid tumor such as melanoma, head and neck, liver or kidney cancer.

V usage is TRBV19 and J usage is TRBJ2-2, with TRBD1 identical over 7 bases. V trimming: 4 bases; J trimming: 0 bases; junction bases outside the gene matches: 8. Germline CDR1 and CDR2: LNHDA and SQIVND (reference sequence). CDR3 size: 17 residues. CDR3 coding DNA: TGTGCCAGTAGTAACTCCCCCGGGACAGCGAACACCGGGGAGCTGTTTTTT. This translates into CASSNSPGTANTGELFF. The variable domain in full, with the rest retrieved from reference TRBV19 and TRBJ2-2, is DGGITQSPKYLFRKEGQNVTLSCEQNLNHDAMYWYRQDPGQGLRLIYYSQIVNDFQKGDIAEGYSVSREKKESFPLTVTSAQKNPTAFYLCASSNSPGTANTGELFFGEGSRLTVL.

The chain uses TRBV29-1 and TRBJ1-1; possible D gene TRBD1, 5 bases. This CDR3 has 14 residues. V lost 3 bases and J 0 bases, leaving 11 bases between the germline ends. CDR1 and CDR2 (germline): SQVTM, ANQGSEA. The CDR3 loop is CSVEGRLMNTEAFF. The CDR3 nucleotides read TGCAGCGTTGAGGGACGGTTAATGAACACTGAAGCTTTCTTT.

The chain couples TRBV27 to TRBJ2-2; the D gene is possibly TRBD1 (5 bases). This CDR3 has 16 amino acids. The V end was cut by 6 bases, the J end by 0 bases, with 14 bases between. Germline CDR1 reads MNHEY; CDR2 reads SMNVEV (reference sequence). The CDR3 is CASRTRRGANTGELFF. The CDR3 region has the DNA TGTGCCAGCAGGACCCGAAGGGGCGCGAACACCGGGGAGCTGTTTTTT.

This rearrangement joins TRBV2 to TRBJ2-1; 7 bases line up with TRBD1. Germline CDR1 SNHLY, CDR2 FYNNEI. J was trimmed by 0 bases and V by 7 bases; bases with no gene match: 12. The CDR3 loop spans 17 amino acids. CDR3 nucleotide sequence: TGTGCCAGCAACCAACGACAGGGTGGGAGCTCCTACAATGAGCAGTTCTTC. This sequence encodes CASNQRQGGSSYNEQFF.

This clone occurred a few times. V is TRBV5-1 and J is TRBJ2-3, with 8 bases lining up with TRBD2. Germline V CDR1 and CDR2: SGHRS, YFSETQ. V was clipped by 2 bases and J by 3 bases; unmatched bases: 8. CDR3 size: 16 residues. This CDR3 is CASSFGSGGRTDTQYF. The CDR3 region has the DNA TGCGCCAGCAGCTTCGGAAGCGGGGGTCGGACAGATACGCAGTATTTT.

The chain uses TRBV18 and TRBJ1-1; no reliable D call. V lost 4 bases, J lost 1 base, and 10 bases lay in between. The CDR3 runs 14 residues. Germline V gives CDR1 KGHSH, CDR2 LQKENI. CDR3 residues: CASSLQDENTEAFF. CDR3 in DNA: TGTGCCAGCTCACTTCAGGATGAGAACACTGAAGCTTTCTTT.

The table lists this clone with a few counts. Other nucleotide sequences from this sample produce the same CDR3. V and J are TRBV5-1 and TRBJ2-7, with D tentatively TRBD1 (5 bases). Looked up from germline, CDR1 is SGHRS and CDR2 is YFSETQ. Between the trimmed V and J ends, which lost 0 bases and 0 bases, there was a span of 7 bases. The CDR3 loop spans 14 amino acids. The CDR3 region is CASSLGQSSYEQYF. CDR3 in DNA: TGCGCCAGCAGCTTGGGACAGTCCTCCTACGAGCAGTACTTC.

This sequence joins TRBV2 and TRBJ2-5; D unclear. V gave up 7 bases and J gave up 2 bases, with 14 bases separating them. This CDR3 is built from 14 residues. Per germline, CDR1 SNHLY and CDR2 FYNNEI. The CDR3 DNA sequence: TGTGCCAGCATGGTGGATAGGAATCAAGAGACCCAGTACTTC. Translated: CASMVDRNQETQYF. The whole variable domain, filled in from reference TRBV2 and TRBJ2-5, reads EPEVTQTPSHQVTQMGQEVILRCVPISNHLYFYWYRQILGQKVEFLVSFYNNEISEKSEIFDDQFSVERPDGSNFTLKIRSTKLEDSAMYFCASMVDRNQETQYFGPGTRLLVL.

The chain carries TRBV6-1 and TRBJ2-3; 11 nucleotides line up with TRBD2. CDR1 MNHNS and CDR2 SASEGT come from the germline V gene. J gave up 5 bases and V 4 bases, and 5 bases lay outside the gene matches. The CDR3 covers 15 residues. DNA of the CDR3: TGTGCCAGCAGTGGGTCTAGCGGGGGGCGAGATACGCAGTATTTT. This sequence encodes CASSGSSGGRDTQYF.

On this clone: At one boundary the junction diverges from the germline segment, which might be a read error. This chain joins TRBV7-6 and TRBJ1-1; the D gene is possibly TRBD1 (6 bases). This CDR3 contains 16 residues. The germline V gene encodes CDR1 SGHVS and CDR2 FNYEAQ. The DNA of the CDR3 is TGTGCCAGCAGCCTAGCCGCCACAGGGCCGAACACTGAAGCTTTCTTT. Translation: CASSLAATGPNTEAFF.

The chain carries TRBV6-1 and TRBJ2-1; 8 nucleotides agree with TRBD1. The CDR3 is made up of 14 amino acids. The ends lost 9 bases at V and 5 bases at J; junction bases unmatched: 9. Germline assignment: CDR1 MNHNS and CDR2 SASEGT. CDR3 sequence reads: CASKLMTGDNEQFF. DNA for the CDR3: TGTGCCAGTAAATTAATGACAGGGGACAATGAGCAGTTCTTC.

The chain combines TRBV27 with TRBJ1-6, with TRBD1 matching 10 bases. The CDR3 length is 16 residues. CDR1 is MNHEY and CDR2 is SMNVEV in the germline V gene (reference sequence). V dropped 6 bases and J dropped 10; count of bases not matched to a gene: 12. The CDR3 sequence is CASRRTPTGGESPLHF. The CDR3 DNA reads TGTGCCAGCAGACGCACACCGACAGGGGGCGAATCACCCCTCCACTTT.

As to this clone: One end of the junction does not line up with germline, which may come from a read error. This rearrangement joins TRBV7-7 to TRBJ2-5, with TRBD1 matching over 8 bases. This CDR3 is built from 14 residues. Per the germline V gene, CDR1 is SSHAT and CDR2 is FNYEAQ (reference sequence). CDR3 coding DNA: TGTGCTAGCAGCGGACGGACAGGGTTCGAGACCCAGTACTTC. Residues: CASSGRTGFETQYF.

V usage is TRBV6-1 and J usage is TRBJ2-1, with D perhaps TRBD2 (5 bases). Germline V lookup: CDR1 MNHNS, CDR2 SASEGT. The CDR3 loop spans 12 amino acids. V was pared by 9 bases and J by 6 bases, with 12 bases between. The CDR3 reads CASGLTVNEQFF. CDR3 DNA sequence: TGTGCCAGTGGACTGACGGTCAATGAGCAGTTCTTC.

The V call is TRBV5-5, the J call TRBJ1-2; 8 bases align to TRBD1. The CDR3 has 15 residues. Germline values: CDR1 SGHKS, CDR2 YYEKEE (reference sequence). Losses at the gene ends were 3 bases for V and 5 bases for J; bases not matched to a gene: 9. The CDR3 DNA is TGTGCCAGCAGCTCTCACCTGACAGGGGAATATGGCTACACCTTC. As protein: CASSSHLTGEYGYTF. The variable domain in full, completed from reference TRBV5-5 and TRBJ1-2, reads DAGVTQSPTHLIKTRGQQVTLRCSPISGHKSVSWYQQVLGQGPQFIFQYYEKEERGRGNFPDRFSARQFPNYSSELNVNALLLGDSALYLCASSSHLTGEYGYTFGSGTRLTVV.

The CDR3 sequence: CASSQGTYYEQYF. In DNA, the CDR3 is TGTGCCAGCAGTCAAGGGACCTACTACGAGCAGTACTTC. The gene calls are TRBV6-5 and TRBJ2-7; D may correspond to TRBD1 or TRBD2 (5 bases each). This CDR3 is 13 amino acids long. Trimming took 5 bases from V and 3 from J, leaving 11 bases between them. The germline gives CDR1 MNHEY, CDR2 SVGAGI.

This rearrangement joins TRBV27 to TRBJ2-1; 14 positions agree with TRBD2. CDR1 is MNHEY, CDR2 SMNVEV, per germline (reference sequence). J lost 1 base, V lost 3 bases, and 2 bases had no gene match. The CDR3 sequence is 17 residues long. In DNA, the CDR3 is TGTGCCAGCAGTTTCCGACTAGCGGGAGGGTCCTACAATGAGCAGTTCTTC. It encodes CASSFRLAGGSYNEQFF.

CDR3 sequence: CASTPRGPNTEAFF. CDR3 nucleotides: TGTGCCAGCACCCCTCGAGGACCGAACACTGAAGCTTTCTTT. The gene calls are TRBV2 and TRBJ1-1; D uncertain. CDR1 and CDR2 (germline): SNHLY, FYNNEI. The CDR3 runs to 14 residues. Deletions cut 7 bases from V and 1 base from J, with 13 bases between.

The rearrangement joins TRBV18 to TRBJ2-7, with 9 bases lining up with TRBD1. V lost 6 bases and J lost 3; bases outside the gene matches: 6. This CDR3 region has 14 residues. Per germline, CDR1 KGHSH and CDR2 LQKENI. The CDR3 coding sequence is TGTGCCAGCTCCCGGGACAGGGTTCTCTACGAGCAGTACTTC. Translating it yields CASSRDRVLYEQYF.

A single count supports this clone. The V call is TRBV4-1, the J call TRBJ2-3; D may be TRBD1 (5 bases). There are 17 residues in the CDR3. Germline V CDR1 and CDR2: MGHRA, YSYEKL. Trimming took off 2 bases at V and 0 bases at J, with 15 bases between the two ends. The CDR3 reads CASSQQTVKPSTDTQYF. The CDR3 DNA sequence: TGCGCCAGCAGCCAACAGACAGTGAAACCTAGCACAGATACGCAGTATTTT.

The chain links TRBV18 to TRBJ2-1, with 7 positions matching TRBD2. Trimming at V came to 2 bases and at J to 4 bases, leaving 8 bases not matched to a gene. The V gene's germline CDR1 is KGHSH and CDR2 LQKENI. The CDR3 has 16 residues. CDR3 sequence (DNA): TGTGCCAGCTCACCATGGGCGGGAGATCGGTACAATGAGCAGTTCTTC. It encodes CASSPWAGDRYNEQFF. Full variable domain (outside the CDR3, taken from reference TRBV18 and TRBJ2-1): NAGVMQNPRHLVRRRGQEARLRCSPMKGHSHVYWYRQLPEEGLKFMVYLQKENIIDESGMPKERFSAEFPKEGPSILRIQQVVRGDSAAYFCASSPWAGDRYNEQFFGPGTRLTVL.

The chain has TRBV7-9 and TRBJ1-2, with a tentative D call TRBD1 (5 bases). Per germline, CDR1 SEHNR and CDR2 FQNEAQ (reference sequence). The V end was cut by 5 bases, the J end by 4 bases, with 17 bases between. The CDR3 contains 15 residues. CDR3 loop: CASSAQAGIPYGYTF. CDR3 coding DNA: TGTGCCAGCAGCGCTCAAGCAGGGATTCCCTATGGCTACACCTTC.

This clone has a handful of counts. The rearrangement joins TRBV27 to TRBJ2-2, with 10 nucleotides matching TRBD2. The CDR3 consists of 18 residues. Trimming took 3 bases from V and 4 from J; bases not matched to a gene: 11. The germline gives CDR1 MNHEY, CDR2 SMNVEV (reference sequence). This CDR3 is CASSLTLPGLASTGELFF. CDR3 coding DNA: TGTGCCAGCAGTTTGACCCTCCCGGGACTAGCGTCCACCGGGGAGCTGTTTTTT.

Only one count was recorded for this clone. J is TRBJ2-6 and V is TRBV9; D is ambiguous. Trimming removed 0 bases from V and 0 bases from J, with 10 bases in between. The CDR3 loop spans 17 amino acids. Germline V gene sequence: CDR1 SGDLS, CDR2 YYNGEE. The CDR3 DNA reads as TGTGCCAGCAGCGTAGACGTAACCAACTCTGGGGCCAACGTCCTGACTTTC. Its translation is CASSVDVTNSGANVLTF.

V is TRBV6-5 and J is TRBJ1-1, with D unclear. This CDR3 contains 13 residues. With 5 bases removed from V and 1 base from J, the gap between germline ends came to 8 bases. Germline lookup yields CDR1 MNHEY and CDR2 SVGAGI. In nucleotides, the CDR3 is TGTGCCAGCAGTGTTTCTAGGAACACTGAAGCTTTCTTT. This gives the protein CASSVSRNTEAFF.

The chain carries TRBV18 and TRBJ2-7, with TRBD2 matching over 8 bases. Germline V CDR1 and CDR2: KGHSH, LQKENI. With V trimmed by 5 bases and J by 1 base, 1 base remained unmatched. The CDR3 is made up of 13 amino acids. The chain's CDR3 is CASSSGGSYEQYF. CDR3 bases: TGTGCCAGCTCAAGCGGGGGTTCCTACGAGCAGTACTTC.

J is TRBJ1-6 and V is TRBV2; D gene unclear. The germline V gene has CDR1 SNHLY and CDR2 FYNNEI. V was clipped by 2 bases and J by 4 bases, with 6 bases between them. The CDR3 sequence is 14 residues long. The chain's CDR3 is CASSELAYNSPLHF. The CDR3 DNA reads TGTGCCAGCAGTGAATTGGCTTATAATTCACCCCTCCACTTT.

The V call is TRBV5-4, the J call TRBJ2-5; TRBD1 matches at 10 bases. CDR1 and CDR2 from the germline V gene are SGHNT and YYREEE (reference sequence). The V segment lost 4 bases and the J segment 4 bases; nucleotides outside the gene matches: 4. This CDR3 contains 14 residues. The CDR3 DNA reads TGTGCCAGCAGCCAACGGACAGGGGGAGAGACCCAGTACTTC. This gives the protein CASSQRTGGETQYF.

The genes are TRBV2 and TRBJ2-7; D remains unclear. The CDR3 length is 14 residues. The V end was cut by 4 bases, the J end by 2 bases, with 12 bases between. CDR1 is SNHLY, CDR2 FYNNEI, per germline. The CDR3 loop reads CASSAATQTYEQYF. The CDR3 DNA reads as TGTGCCAGCAGTGCGGCAACCCAAACCTACGAGCAGTACTTC.